These 4 T cell receptor beta chains came from one sample sequenced in a study of cytomegalovirus exposure and HLA in healthy donors. This table comes from immunoSEQ multiplex PCR, and its TCRdb copy is limited to in-frame clones, with some not included. The table shows 220,000 or so clones, with 80% to 85% occurring only once. The specimen was PBMCs. All receptors derive from a woman aged 30 to 39 in good health and CMV-seropositive.

The chain couples TRBV27 to TRBJ2-5; D is undetermined. There are 16 residues in the CDR3. Germline V gene data show CDR1 as MNHEY and CDR2 as SMNVEV (reference sequence). V shed 5 bases and J shed 5 bases, with 21 bases lying between them. In DNA, the CDR3 is TGTGCCAGCAGTAGAGACGGACCATCTAAGTTGGAGACCCAGTACTTC. It yields the protein CASSRDGPSKLETQYF.

This rearrangement joins TRBV11-2 to TRBJ1-2; weak D call: TRBD1 (5 bases). CDR1 is SGHAT and CDR2 is FQNNGV in the germline V gene. V was shortened by 1 base and J by 1 base, with 10 bases between the two germline ends. The CDR3 is 15 amino acids. CDR3: CASSLGQSDNYGYTF. The CDR3 DNA follows: TGTGCCAGCAGCTTAGGACAGTCTGATAACTATGGCTACACCTTC.

This clone was seen more than once but under ten times. The chain links TRBV27 to TRBJ2-3; D is undetermined. This CDR3 spans 13 amino acids. The germline V gene encodes CDR1 MNHEY and CDR2 SMNVEV (reference sequence). Trimming cost V 7 bases and J 0 bases, with 8 bases left between them. CDR3 sequence: CASKGRSTDTQYF. The DNA of the CDR3 is TGTGCCAGCAAGGGTCGGAGCACAGATACGCAGTATTTT.

The chain joins TRBV27 to TRBJ2-7; no reliable D call. This CDR3 comprises 10 residues. Trimming pared 8 bases from V and 5 bases from J, leaving 7 bases between. Per germline, CDR1 MNHEY and CDR2 SMNVEV (reference sequence). This CDR3 is CASGIHEQYF. CDR3 DNA: TGTGCCAGCGGCATACACGAGCAGTACTTC.